This T cell receptor (beta chain) came from a study of T-cell reconstitution after alpha-beta-depleted transplantation in children. General study points: Expanded graft clones numbering several hundred reportedly gave rise to alpha-beta T cells about two months after transplant.

This clonotype was seen only a few times. Its matching antigen is unknown. V shed 3 bases and J shed 5 bases, with 14 bases lying between them. Germline CDR1 reads SGHRS; CDR2 reads YFSETQ. The CDR3 has 14 residues. Unique molecular identifiers tagged the TCRbeta library. TCRdb called the PCR reads again in MiXCR, with one record for every CDR3 protein. Seen here are 700,000 or so distinct CDR3 sequences, less than 15% observed once, and the top ten hold 0.75% to 0.85%. The sample here was PBMCs, taken before TCRalphabeta/CD19-depleted stem cell transplant. The clonotype originates from a girl aged 2-15 years with congenital amegakaryocytic thrombocytopenia, due to receive a stem cell transplant. J is TRBJ1-1 and V is TRBV5-1; no definite D call. The CDR3 DNA follows: TGCGCCAGCAGCTACCGGGAGCCGGGGACTGAAGCTTTCTTT. Residues: CASSYREPGTEAFF.